The present entry profiles one T cell receptor (beta chain) with its context. The sample belongs to a study of cytomegalovirus exposure and HLA in healthy donors. The study ran its PCR with 60 Vbeta and 13 Jbeta primers. Repertoires were generated with immunoSEQ multiplex PCR, while TCRdb's copy carries only in-frame clones and drops some. Of over 150,000 clones listed, 79% are singletons. The J segment lost 4 bases and the V segment lost 2 bases, leaving 8 bases of the junction unmatched. This CDR3 comprises 15 residues. CDR1 is GTSNPN, CDR2 SVGIG, per germline (reference sequence). The sequenced sample consisted of PBMCs. The V gene is TRBV30, the J gene TRBJ1-2, with 9 nucleotides matching TRBD1. The TCR originated in a man aged 35 to 55 in good health and CMV-seronegative. Here the CDR3 DNA reads TGTGCCTGGAGTAAAACCCGGACAGGGGTCTATGGCTACACCTTC. It codes for CAWSKTRTGVYGYTF.